This TCR beta chain was captured by sequencing in a study of shared clonotypes between healthy human individuals. The data were produced by immunoSEQ multiplex PCR, yet TCRdb's version contains in-frame clones alone and is incomplete. This table has 2 million to 2.5 million clones, 85% to 95% appearing once. Whole-study results and caveats: Richness estimates generally favored naive over memory subsets. In contrast to clonotypes shared by all four donors, non-shared clonotypes had lower generation probabilities.

Positively selected for CCR7, the CD45RO-negative cells used as naive CD8 cells excluded terminally differentiated effector memory CD45RA+ cells. For this clone: Its antigen is undetermined.

The V end lost 6 bases, the J end lost 2 bases, and 18 bases lay between the germline ends. Germline V lookup: CDR1 MDHEN, CDR2 SYDVKM. This CDR3 spans 16 amino acids. V is TRBV28 and J is TRBJ2-3; D uncertain. The sample taken for sequencing was naive CD8+ T cells sorted from blood. This sequence originates from a man aged 18 to 29 in good health. The CDR3 DNA reads TGTGCCAGCAGCCCGGTCCCCACAACCTACACAGATACGCAGTATTTT. Amino acid sequence: CASSPVPTTYTDTQYF.